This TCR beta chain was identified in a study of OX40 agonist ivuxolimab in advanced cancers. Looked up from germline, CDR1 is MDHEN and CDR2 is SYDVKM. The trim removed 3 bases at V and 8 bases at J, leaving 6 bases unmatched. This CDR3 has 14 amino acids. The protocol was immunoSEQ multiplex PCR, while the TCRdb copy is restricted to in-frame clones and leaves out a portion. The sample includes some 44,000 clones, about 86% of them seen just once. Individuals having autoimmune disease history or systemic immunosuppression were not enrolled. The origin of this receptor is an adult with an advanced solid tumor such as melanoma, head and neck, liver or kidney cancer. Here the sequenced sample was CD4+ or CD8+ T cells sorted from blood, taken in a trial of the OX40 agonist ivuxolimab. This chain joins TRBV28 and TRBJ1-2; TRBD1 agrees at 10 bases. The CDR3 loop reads CASSLRQGAWGYTF. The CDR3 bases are TGTGCCAGCAGTTTGAGACAGGGGGCGTGGGGCTACACCTTC.